This T cell receptor beta chain was sequenced in a study of tumor-infiltrating lymphocytes in primary liver carcinoma. Findings of the study overall: Overlap in tumor-adjacent and tumor-blood pairs fell below that of tumor region pairs. Tumors had a top-250-clone fraction that was significantly higher than blood (p = 0.039).

This CDR3 contains 14 residues. Germline CDR1 MGHRA, CDR2 YSYEKL. The researchers produced TCR beta cDNA from roughly 500 ng total RNA with a constant-region primer. Each TCR beta library was derived from three nested multiplex PCR rounds that employed slightly modified ARM-PCR. TRBV1-TRBV30 forward and Cbeta reverse primers drove the first two roughly 10-cycle rounds. Using its own MiXCR run on the multiplex PCR reads, TCRdb lists one record per CDR3 protein. Altogether approximately 54,000 distinct CDR3 sequences are present, over 65% being singletons, with the ten largest covering around 23%. Regarding this clonotype: What it binds is not known. One end of the junction varies from germline; a read error may be responsible.

The study co-extracted DNA and RNA from approximately 20-30 mg of unsorted bulk tissue. Every tumor sample held more than 85% viable tumor cells. The sequencing sample was made of liver tumor tissue from sampling region 2. Indicated subset: tumor region T2, inferior pole. This receptor was obtained from a man in his forties with primary liver carcinoma and hepatitis B virus infection. V gene TRBV4-1 combines with J gene TRBJ2-1; 9 nucleotides agree with TRBD2. In nucleotides, the CDR3 is TGCGCCAGCGGACAGGCGGGAGGGTACAACGAGCAGTTCTTC. The encoded protein is CASGQAGGYNEQFF.